A selection of T cell receptor beta chains follows, all from one sample in a study of response to subunit inactivated influenza vaccine. In TCRdb, the RT-PCR reads were re-called with MiXCR into one record per CDR3 protein. The table shows 650,000 to 800,000 distinct CDR3 sequences, with 14% occurring only once. Source: PBMCs from blood, taken 14 days before vaccination. All receptors derive from a man between 45 and 60 years old who received an inactivated influenza vaccine. Each CDR3 is given with its conserved first and last residue. D genes are given only for firm matches. Size tells how often a clone was seen (once, few, many) or the class of an expanded clone, and some rows leave it out.

J: TRBJ1-1; size: many; V: TRBV20-1; D: .; DNA: TGCAGTGCCATTCAAGTGGCCACTGAAGCTTTCTTT; CDR3: CSAIQVATEAFF
J: TRBJ2-1; size: .; V: TRBV7-2; D: TRBD2; DNA: TGTGCCGGCAGCTTACGCGGGACTAGCATTGAGCAGTTCTTC; CDR3: CAGSLRGTSIEQFF
J: TRBJ2-5; size: .; V: TRBV6-2/TRBV6-3; D: .; DNA: TGTGCCAGCAAATTTGGTGGAGAGACCCAGTACTTC; CDR3: CASKFGGETQYF
J: TRBJ2-3; size: many; V: TRBV24-1; D: .; DNA: TGTGCCACCAGTGATTCGTCGGGTGGCGATACGCAGTATTTT; CDR3: CATSDSSGGDTQYF
J: TRBJ2-7; size: many; V: TRBV12-3/TRBV12-4; D: TRBD1; DNA: TGTGCCAGCAGTCTGTCGGACAGGGTCCACGAGCAGTACTTC; CDR3: CASSLSDRVHEQYF
J: TRBJ2-1; size: few; V: TRBV6-2/TRBV6-3; D: TRBD2; DNA: TGTGCCAGCAGTCGGGGGTTCAGTGCGGGAGGAAACAATGAGCAGTTCTTC; CDR3: CASSRGFSAGGNNEQFF
J: TRBJ1-5; size: many; V: TRBV6-2/TRBV6-3; D: .; DNA: TGTGCCAGCAGTTCTCATGACCTCCAGCCCCAGCATTTT; CDR3: CASSSHDLQPQHF
J: TRBJ2-1; size: .; V: TRBV6-1; D: TRBD2; DNA: TGTGCCAGCAGCGGACTAGCGGGAGTGGAAGGGTATGAGCAGTTCTTC; CDR3: CASSGLAGVEGYEQFF
J: TRBJ1-3; size: .; V: TRBV10-3; D: .; DNA: TGTGCCATCAGTGATCTAGGGGATGGAAACACCATATATTTT; CDR3: CAISDLGDGNTIYF
J: TRBJ1-6; size: few; V: TRBV6-5; D: .; DNA: TGTGCCAGCAGTTACGGGGCCAGGGAAGGATCACCCCTCCACTTT; CDR3: CASSYGAREGSPLHF
J: TRBJ1-4; size: .; V: TRBV20-1; D: TRBD1; DNA: TGCAGTGCTAACAGGGGACCGAATGAAAAACTGTTTTTT; CDR3: CSANRGPNEKLFF
J: TRBJ2-1; size: few; V: TRBV29-1; D: .; DNA: TGCAGCGCAGTCACAGAAAGCTCCTACAATGAGCAGTTCTTC; CDR3: CSAVTESSYNEQFF
J: TRBJ1-5; size: .; V: TRBV10-3; D: .; DNA: TGTGCCATCAGTGAAAAGACAGGAGCTCAGCCCCAGCATTTT; CDR3: CAISEKTGAQPQHF
J: TRBJ1-2; size: few; V: TRBV6-1; D: TRBD1; DNA: TGTGCCAGCAGTAAGACAGGGACCTATGGCTACACCTTC; CDR3: CASSKTGTYGYTF
J: TRBJ2-1; size: many; V: TRBV20-1; D: .; DNA: TGCAGTGCTAGCCACAGGCAGAATGAGCAGTTCTTC; CDR3: CSASHRQNEQFF
J: TRBJ2-1; size: many; V: TRBV14; D: TRBD2; DNA: TGTGCCAGCAGCCAAGGACTAGCGCTTAATGAGCAGTTCTTC; CDR3: CASSQGLALNEQFF
J: TRBJ1-1; size: many; V: TRBV20-1; D: .; DNA: TGCAGTGCTAGGCCCAAGGGGGTAGACACTGAAGCTTTCTTT; CDR3: CSARPKGVDTEAFF
J: TRBJ2-6; size: .; V: TRBV5-1; D: .; DNA: TGCGCCAGCAGCTTGGCAGGGGCTACCTCTGGGGCCAACGTCCTGACTTTC; CDR3: CASSLAGATSGANVLTF
J: TRBJ2-1; size: .; V: TRBV5-4; D: TRBD2; DNA: TGTGCCAGCAGCTTGCCTAGCGGGAGAAGTGAGCAGTTCTTC; CDR3: CASSLPSGRSEQFF
J: TRBJ2-1; size: few; V: TRBV24-1; D: TRBD1; DNA: TGTGCCACCTCCGAGAGGACAGGGCCGGAGCAGTTCTTC; CDR3: CATSERTGPEQFF
J: TRBJ2-1; size: many; V: TRBV18; D: TRBD2; DNA: TGTGCCAGCTCATCCATTTATGGACTAGCGGTGTACAATGAGCAGTTCTTC; CDR3: CASSSIYGLAVYNEQFF
J: TRBJ2-7; size: few; V: TRBV4-1; D: TRBD2; DNA: TGCGCCAGCAGCCAATCCGGGACTACTTACGAGCAGTACTTC; CDR3: CASSQSGTTYEQYF
J: TRBJ2-7; size: few; V: TRBV4-3; D: TRBD1; DNA: TGCGCCAGCAGCCGGGGACAGACGACAGAGCAGTACTTC; CDR3: CASSRGQTTEQYF
J: TRBJ2-3; size: many; V: TRBV27; D: TRBD2; DNA: TGTGCCAGCAGCCATAGGACTAACCCCCGGGGGGCAGATACGCAGTATTTT; CDR3: CASSHRTNPRGADTQYF
J: TRBJ2-5; size: few; V: TRBV3-1; D: TRBD1; DNA: TGTGCCAGCAGCCAACCGGGACAGGGGTTCGAGACCCAGTACTTC; CDR3: CASSQPGQGFETQYF
J: TRBJ1-5; size: few; V: TRBV7-2; D: TRBD1; DNA: TGTGCCAGCAGCTTAATGGGACAGGGGACCAATCAGCCCCAGCATTTT; CDR3: CASSLMGQGTNQPQHF
J: TRBJ2-7; size: once; V: TRBV20-1; D: TRBD2; DNA: TGCAGTGCTAGAATAGCGGGAGGGCCCTCCTACGAGCAGTACTTC; CDR3: CSARIAGGPSYEQYF
J: TRBJ2-5; size: few; V: TRBV27; D: .; DNA: TGTGCCAGCAGTGCGTGGGCTTTCCAAGAGACCCAGTACTTC; CDR3: CASSAWAFQETQYF
J: TRBJ2-2; size: .; V: TRBV5-1; D: TRBD2; DNA: TGCGCCAGCAGAGGAGGGGGCCTAGCGGGAGGAGGAACCGGGGAGCTGTTTTTT; CDR3: CASRGGGLAGGGTGELFF
J: TRBJ2-7; size: many; V: TRBV28; D: .; DNA: TGTGCCAGCCGCCACTATGACAACGAGCAGTACTTC; CDR3: CASRHYDNEQYF
J: TRBJ2-3; size: .; V: TRBV12-3/TRBV12-4; D: .; DNA: TGTGCCAGCAGCCTCTGGGACAAGACCACAGATACGCAGTATTTT; CDR3: CASSLWDKTTDTQYF
J: TRBJ2-5; size: many; V: TRBV7-2; D: TRBD2; DNA: TGTGCCAGCAGCTGGACTAGCGGGAGGGCTGGGGAGACCCAGTACTTC; CDR3: CASSWTSGRAGETQYF
J: TRBJ2-7; size: .; V: TRBV29-1; D: .; DNA: TGCAGCGTCGCACCCGCCGGGAAGGGGGGGTTCTACGAGCAGTACTTC; CDR3: CSVAPAGKGGFYEQYF
J: TRBJ2-7; size: few; V: TRBV7-3; D: TRBD2; DNA: TGTGCCAGGAAGACTAGCGGGAGCTACGAGCAGTACTTC; CDR3: CARKTSGSYEQYF
J: TRBJ2-1; size: .; V: TRBV11-1; D: .; DNA: TGTGCCAGCAGCTTAGAGGCAGAAACAAATGAGCAGTTCTTC; CDR3: CASSLEAETNEQFF
J: TRBJ2-1; size: few; V: TRBV13; D: TRBD2; DNA: TGTGCCAGCAGCGGGGGGGCTAGCGGGAATGAGCAGTTCTTC; CDR3: CASSGGASGNEQFF
J: TRBJ2-7; size: few; V: TRBV28; D: .; DNA: TGTGCCAGCAGTTTCATTTTGCGCACCAGTCGGGGGCTGCCCTACGAGCAGTACTTC; CDR3: CASSFILRTSRGLPYEQYF
J: TRBJ1-5; size: many; V: TRBV2; D: .; DNA: TGTGCCAGCACCCGAAACAATCAGCCCCAGCATTTT; CDR3: CASTRNNQPQHF
J: TRBJ2-5; size: few; V: TRBV24-1; D: TRBD2; DNA: TGTGCCACCAGTACCCCGGGACTAGGGGCCCGAGAGACCCAGTACTTC; CDR3: CATSTPGLGARETQYF
J: TRBJ2-7; size: few; V: TRBV7-8; D: .; DNA: TGTGCCAGCAGCTTAGCGGGGGGATTGGAAGAGCAGTACTTC; CDR3: CASSLAGGLEEQYF
J: TRBJ2-5; size: .; V: TRBV29-1; D: .; DNA: TGCAGCGTTGCGTTGCGGCAGGGGTGGGAGACCCAGTACTTC; CDR3: CSVALRQGWETQYF
J: TRBJ2-3; size: .; V: TRBV28; D: .; DNA: TGTGCCAGCAGTTTTGAGGGAGGGGGACTTCTGCAGTATTTT; CDR3: CASSFEGGGLLQYF
J: TRBJ1-4; size: few; V: TRBV12-3/TRBV12-4; D: TRBD1; DNA: TGTGCCAGCAAGTACAGGGGGGCTAATGAAAAACTGTTTTTT; CDR3: CASKYRGANEKLFF
J: TRBJ2-3; size: .; V: TRBV5-1; D: .; DNA: TGCGCCAGCAGCTTGGACATCTCCGGAGATACGCAGTATTTT; CDR3: CASSLDISGDTQYF
J: TRBJ2-1; size: many; V: TRBV5-5; D: .; DNA: TGTGCCAGCGGGAAAGGTGGGGCATCCTACAATGAGCAGTTCTTC; CDR3: CASGKGGASYNEQFF